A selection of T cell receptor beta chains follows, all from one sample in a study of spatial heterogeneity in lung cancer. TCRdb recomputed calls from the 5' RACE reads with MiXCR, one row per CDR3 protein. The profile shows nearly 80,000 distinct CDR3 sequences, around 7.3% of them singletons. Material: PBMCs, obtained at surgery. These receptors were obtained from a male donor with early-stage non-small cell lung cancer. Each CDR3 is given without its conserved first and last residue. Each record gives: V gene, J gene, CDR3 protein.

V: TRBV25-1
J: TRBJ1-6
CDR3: ASRKSSGTGNSPLH

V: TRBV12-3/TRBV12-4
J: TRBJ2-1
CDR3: ASSPIGPNEQF

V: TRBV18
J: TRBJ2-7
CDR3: ASSPVAVADEQY

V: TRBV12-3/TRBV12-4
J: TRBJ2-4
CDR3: ASRREEGNIQY

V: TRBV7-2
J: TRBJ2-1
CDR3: ASSLVTSGDNEQF

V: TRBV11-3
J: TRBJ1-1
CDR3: ASSLKLNTEAF

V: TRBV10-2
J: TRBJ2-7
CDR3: ASFQGGEGLEQY

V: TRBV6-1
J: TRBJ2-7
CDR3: ASSTAGTPGYEQY

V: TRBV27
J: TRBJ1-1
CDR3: ASSLVPPRGPRTEAF

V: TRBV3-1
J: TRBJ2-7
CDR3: ASSQNPSYEQY

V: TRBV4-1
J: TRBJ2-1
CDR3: ASSRGQGYNEQF

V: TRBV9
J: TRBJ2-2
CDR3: ASSNRQGVNTGELF

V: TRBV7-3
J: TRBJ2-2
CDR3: ASSRQGATGELF

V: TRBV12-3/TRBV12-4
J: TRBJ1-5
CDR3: ASTPGERQPQH

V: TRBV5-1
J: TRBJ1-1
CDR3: ASSLAVDRGPGEAF

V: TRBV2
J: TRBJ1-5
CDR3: ASKGVGYQPQH

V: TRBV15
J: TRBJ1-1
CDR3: ATSRDQAAEAF

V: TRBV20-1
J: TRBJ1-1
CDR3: SASRGVATRAF

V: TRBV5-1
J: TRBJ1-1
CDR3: ASSLSQPNTEAF

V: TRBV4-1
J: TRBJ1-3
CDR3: ASSRPQSSGNTIY

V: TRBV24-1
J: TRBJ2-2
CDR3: ATSDTRDFDTGELF

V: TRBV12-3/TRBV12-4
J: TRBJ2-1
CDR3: ASSRLRGSDEQF

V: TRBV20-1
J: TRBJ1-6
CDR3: SARRDRATPDSPLH

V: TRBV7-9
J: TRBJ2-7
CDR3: ASSLARSYEQY

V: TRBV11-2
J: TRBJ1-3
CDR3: ASSLSTSGWNTIY

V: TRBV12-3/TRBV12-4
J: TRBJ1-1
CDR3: ASSLMVNTEAF

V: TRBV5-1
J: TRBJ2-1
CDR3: ASSVAGSPYNEQF

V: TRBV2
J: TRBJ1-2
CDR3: ASSVTRASDYGYT

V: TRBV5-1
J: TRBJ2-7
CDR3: ASTDTGNPSYEQY

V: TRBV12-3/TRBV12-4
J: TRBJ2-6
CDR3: ASTGSGANVLT

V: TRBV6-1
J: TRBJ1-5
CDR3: ASSEGQGDNQPQH

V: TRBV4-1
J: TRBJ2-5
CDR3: ASSQWREETQY

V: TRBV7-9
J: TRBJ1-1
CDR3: ASSPIVNTEAF

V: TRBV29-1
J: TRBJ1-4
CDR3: SVMGGGGEKLF

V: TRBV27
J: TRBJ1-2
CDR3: ASRRAATGYT

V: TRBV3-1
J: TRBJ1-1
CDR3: ASSLALQGRTEAF

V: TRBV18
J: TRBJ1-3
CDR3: ASSPGPPSSGNTIY

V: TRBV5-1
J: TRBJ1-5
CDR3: ASSSVGGAQPQH

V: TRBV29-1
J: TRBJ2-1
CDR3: SGKVDGSSYNEQF

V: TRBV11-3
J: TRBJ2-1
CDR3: ASSPGQSYNEQF